Each of the 20 T cell receptor beta chains below was sequenced from the same sample in a study of cytomegalovirus exposure and HLA in healthy donors. Amplification used 60 Vbeta primers and 13 Jbeta primers. Assay used: immunoSEQ multiplex PCR; TCRdb lists only in-frame clones, some missing. The table records more than 75,000 clones, 70% to 90% of them present only once. Sequencing input: PBMCs. These TCRs come from a man between 18 and 35 years old in good health and CMV-seronegative.

The chain combines TRBV27 with TRBJ2-7, with D possibly matching TRBD2 (5 bases). Germline-derived CDR1 and CDR2 are MNHEY and SMNVEV (reference sequence). The CDR3 sequence is 15 residues long. The V end was cut by 4 bases, the J end by 3 bases, with 16 bases between. CDR3 residues: CASSSLSLAYYEQYF. The CDR3 coding sequence is TGTGCCAGCAGTTCCCTCTCCCTAGCATACTACGAGCAGTACTTC.

The chain couples TRBV27 to TRBJ2-3; TRBD1 matches at 12 bases. Per the germline V gene, CDR1 is MNHEY and CDR2 is SMNVEV (reference sequence). The CDR3 runs 15 residues. After removal of 11 bases from V and 6 bases from J, the junction contained 12 bases not matched to a gene. In nucleotides, the CDR3 is TGTGCCTCCAGCCGGGGACAGGGGGCTTGGGATACGCAGTATTTT. Protein sequence: CASSRGQGAWDTQYF.

The chain has TRBV4-1 and TRBJ2-1, with 10 bases fitting TRBD2. In germline, CDR1 is MGHRA, CDR2 YSYEKL. The CDR3 length is 15 residues. V gave up 1 base and J gave up 8 bases; unmatched junction bases: 5. The CDR3 DNA sequence: TGCGCCAGCAGCCAAGGGCTAGCGGGAGCTGATGAGCAGTTCTTC. It yields the protein CASSQGLAGADEQFF.

The chain combines TRBV9 with TRBJ1-4; no clear D. The germline V gene has CDR1 SGDLS and CDR2 YYNGEE. This CDR3 has 14 residues. The ends were cut back, 0 bases at V and 8 bases at J, with 11 bases in the middle. CDR3: CASSVGGLEEKLFF. DNA for the CDR3: TGTGCCAGCAGCGTAGGAGGGTTGGAGGAAAAACTGTTTTTT.

The chain is built from TRBV7-9 and TRBJ2-7; D is perhaps TRBD2 (5 bases). The CDR3 consists of 14 residues. Germline CDR1 reads SEHNR; CDR2 reads FQNEAQ (reference sequence). Trimming stripped 5 bases from V and 1 base from J, with 12 bases between. CDR3 loop: CASSPAGQSYEQYF. CDR3 DNA: TGTGCCAGCAGCCCCGCGGGCCAATCCTACGAGCAGTACTTC.

The J gene is TRBJ2-7, the V gene TRBV6-6, with D tentatively TRBD1 (6 bases). V was pared by 5 bases and J by 2 bases, with 13 bases between. The CDR3 extends over 14 amino acids. Germline V lookup: CDR1 MNHNY, CDR2 SVGAGI (reference sequence). CDR3: CASSATGQTYEQYF. CDR3 nucleotides: TGTGCCAGCAGTGCGACAGGTCAGACCTACGAGCAGTACTTC.

The chain has TRBV11-2 and TRBJ2-1; maybe TRBD1 (6 bases). Germline V gene sequence: CDR1 SGHAT, CDR2 FQNNGV. V shed 5 bases and J shed 6 bases, with 8 bases lying between them. The CDR3 covers 12 residues. CDR3 protein: CASSEGGNEQFF. For the CDR3, the DNA is TGTGCCAGCAGCGAAGGGGGCAATGAGCAGTTCTTC.

CDR3 nucleotides: TGTGCCAGCAGCGTAGCCGGCCGGGACTTCCCGCAGTATTTT. This gives the protein CASSVAGRDFPQYF. The chain joins TRBV9 to TRBJ2-3; a weak D match, TRBD2 (6 bases). Germline V CDR1 and CDR2: SGDLS, YYNGEE. This CDR3 spans 14 amino acids. V lost 0 bases and J 10 bases, leaving 15 bases between the germline ends.

The gene calls are TRBV19 and TRBJ2-5; 9 bases map to TRBD2. The CDR3 runs to 16 residues. Germline lookup yields CDR1 LNHDA and CDR2 SQIVND (reference sequence). Unmatched junction bases numbered 6, after V lost 0 bases and J lost 4 bases. The CDR3 bases are TGTGCCAGTAGTATAGAGGGCGGGAGGGCCTCAGAGACCCAGTACTTC. Its translation: CASSIEGGRASETQYF.

This chain uses TRBV27 with TRBJ2-4, with 7 bases fitting TRBD1. V lost 4 bases, J lost 6 bases, and 3 bases stayed unmatched. This CDR3 contains 13 residues. The V gene's germline CDR1 is MNHEY and CDR2 SMNVEV (reference sequence). As DNA, the CDR3 is TGTGCCAGCAGTTACGACAGGGTAAACATTCAGTACTTC. This gives the protein CASSYDRVNIQYF.

The chain recombines TRBV19 with TRBJ1-1, with 9 bases that match TRBD1. CDR3 length: 15 amino acids. In germline, CDR1 is LNHDA, CDR2 SQIVND (reference sequence). V trimming: 8 bases; J trimming: 4 bases; junction bases outside the gene matches: 11. The CDR3 DNA reads as TGTGCCAGTGGACCCACAGGGGGCTTCGGCACTGAAGCTTTCTTT. Amino acids: CASGPTGGFGTEAFF.

The chain couples TRBV10-3 to TRBJ2-7, with D maybe TRBD1 (5 bases). The CDR3 is 14 amino acids. Germline CDR1 ENHRY, CDR2 SYGVKD. The V and J ends lost 8 bases and 0 bases respectively, with 14 bases between them. In DNA, the CDR3 is TGTGCCATCGATTCAGGGCTGAACTCCTACGAGCAGTACTTC. Translated, it gives CAIDSGLNSYEQYF.

V is TRBV6-5 and J is TRBJ2-7; TRBD1 matches 7 bases. The CDR3 has 14 amino acids. CDR1 MNHEY and CDR2 SVGAGI come from the germline V gene. The trim removed 6 bases at V and 5 bases at J, leaving 10 bases unmatched. CDR3 sequence (DNA): TGTGCCAGCAGAAATAGGGGGCGCGTAAACGAGCAGTACTTC. Protein sequence: CASRNRGRVNEQYF.

The chain has TRBV6-4 and TRBJ2-1; D unresolved. CDR1 is MRHNA and CDR2 is SNTAGT in the germline V gene. CDR3 size: 13 residues. The germline V and J ends were trimmed by 8 bases and 0 bases, with 8 bases remaining between them. CDR3 sequence reads: CASADSSYNEQFF. The CDR3 nucleotides read TGTGCCAGCGCGGATAGCTCCTACAATGAGCAGTTCTTC.

The V and J genes are TRBV28 and TRBJ1-6; TRBD1 is a possible D gene (5 bases). The CDR3 runs 14 residues. The germline V and J ends were trimmed by 7 bases and 9 bases, with 16 bases remaining between them. Germline V gives CDR1 MDHEN, CDR2 SYDVKM. CDR3 in DNA: TGTGCCAGCACCCCGGGACTCGTCAGTTCACCCCTCCACTTT. This gives the protein CASTPGLVSSPLHF.

V and J are TRBV2 and TRBJ1-1; possible D gene TRBD1, 6 bases. The CDR3 has 14 residues. The germline V gene has CDR1 SNHLY and CDR2 FYNNEI. With 4 bases removed from V and 4 bases from J, the gap between germline ends came to 13 bases. In nucleotides, the CDR3 is TGTGCCAGCAGTGCAGGGGCGGATGGCACTGAAGCTTTCTTT. It translates to CASSAGADGTEAFF.

This CDR3 reads CASSGDYLRTDTQYF. CDR3 in DNA: TGTGCCAGCAGCGGGGACTACCTGCGCACAGATACGCAGTATTTT. The chain employs TRBV7-2 and TRBJ2-3; TRBD2 matches 7 bases. Germline V gives CDR1 SGHTA, CDR2 FQGNSA. This CDR3 is 15 amino acids long. V lost 5 bases, J lost 1 base, and 6 bases stayed unmatched.

The chain links TRBV25-1 to TRBJ2-7; the D is unclear. CDR1 is MGHDK and CDR2 is SYGVNS in the germline V gene. Trimming removed 4 bases at V and 4 bases at J, with 5 bases between. This CDR3 region has 11 residues. The CDR3 protein is CASSGHYEQYF. The CDR3 DNA sequence: TGTGCCAGCAGTGGACATTACGAGCAGTACTTC.

V and J are TRBV4-3 and TRBJ2-1; 7 positions match TRBD2. In germline, CDR1 is LGHNA, CDR2 YSLEER. After removal of 0 bases from V and 2 bases from J, the junction contained 4 bases not matched to a gene. The CDR3 totals 16 residues. Here the CDR3 reads CASSQDSSGAYNEQFF. The CDR3 nucleotides are TGCGCCAGCAGCCAAGATTCTAGCGGAGCCTACAATGAGCAGTTCTTC.

This rearrangement joins TRBV27 to TRBJ2-7; tentatively, D is TRBD1 (6 bases). V dropped 5 bases and J dropped 9 bases, with 14 bases sitting between them. The CDR3 sequence is 12 residues long. Germline V gene lookup returns CDR1 MNHEY and CDR2 SMNVEV (reference sequence). This CDR3 reads CASSPIQGAQYF. The CDR3 DNA follows: TGTGCCAGCAGTCCAATACAGGGTGCGCAGTACTTC.